The sequence of this T cell receptor (beta chain) was determined in a study of blood T cell repertoires in COVID-19. Sequencing was performed with immunoSEQ multiplex PCR; in TCRdb, only in-frame clones are kept and a portion is missing. The table shows about 93,000 clones, with about 80% occurring only once. Per germline, CDR1 MDHEN and CDR2 SYDVKM. CDR3 length: 12 residues. V shed 7 bases and J 9 bases; nucleotides not matched to a gene: 3. The source of this sequence is a human donor in a cohort sampled during active COVID-19. Material for sequencing was peripheral blood. The V gene is TRBV28, the J gene TRBJ1-2; 12 nucleotides line up with TRBD1. This CDR3 reads CASTGTGGRYTF. DNA of the CDR3: TGTGCCAGCACCGGGACAGGGGGCCGCTACACCTTC.